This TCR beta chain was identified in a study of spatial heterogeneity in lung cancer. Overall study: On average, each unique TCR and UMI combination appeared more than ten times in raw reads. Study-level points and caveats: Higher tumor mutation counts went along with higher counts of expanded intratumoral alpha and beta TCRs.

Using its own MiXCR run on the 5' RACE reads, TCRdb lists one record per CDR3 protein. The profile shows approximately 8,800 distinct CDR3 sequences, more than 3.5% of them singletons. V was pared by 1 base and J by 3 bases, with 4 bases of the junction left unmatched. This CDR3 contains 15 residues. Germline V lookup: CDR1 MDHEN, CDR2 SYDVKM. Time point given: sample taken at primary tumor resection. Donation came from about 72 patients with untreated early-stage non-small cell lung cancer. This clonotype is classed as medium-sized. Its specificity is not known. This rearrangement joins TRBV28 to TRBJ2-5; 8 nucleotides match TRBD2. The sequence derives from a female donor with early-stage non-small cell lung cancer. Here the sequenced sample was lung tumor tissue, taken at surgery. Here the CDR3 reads CASSLLVSGKETQYF. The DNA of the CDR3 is TGTGCCAGCAGTTTATTGGTTAGCGGGAAAGAGACCCAGTACTTC.